One TCR beta chain is described in this entry. These data originate in a study of blood T cell repertoires in COVID-19. Overall study: COVID-19 samples, acute and convalescent, were from the United States, Italy and Spain. T cells, B-cell-depleted T cells, or PBMCs provided the cDNA or gDNA that served as material.

The CDR3 is 15 residues long. Germline V lookup: CDR1 SQVTM, CDR2 ANQGSEA. V dropped 4 bases and J dropped 7 bases, with 22 bases sitting between them. In the authors' methods: Amplification of reference gene primers was used by the study to estimate nucleated cell counts. The repertoire was sequenced with immunoSEQ multiplex PCR; TCRdb's copy has only in-frame clones and lacks some. The DNA was the basis for D and trimming; V, J and clone size are from that table. The sample includes 350,000 to 450,000 clones, around 84% seen only once; the top ten take less than 3.5%. Source material: peripheral blood. The origin of this receptor is a human donor in a cohort sampled during active COVID-19. The chain carries TRBV29-1 and TRBJ1-2; D is uncertain. The CDR3: CSVVAGERATSGYTF. Here the CDR3 DNA reads TGCAGCGTTGTGGCGGGAGAAAGGGCCACATCTGGCTACACCTTC.